A single T cell receptor beta chain is shown here with its context. The data were obtained in a study of blood T cell repertoires in COVID-19. Study details: Both acute and convalescent COVID-19 samples were obtained from the United States, Italy and Spain. From T cells, B-cell-depleted T cells, or PBMCs came the material, which was cDNA or gDNA.

Only in-frame clones appear in the TCRdb table, and some are missing; sequencing was by immunoSEQ multiplex PCR. Of approximately 80,000 clones in the sample, around 84% were seen once. The receptor's source is a middle-aged man with acute or convalescent COVID-19. The sample was peripheral blood.

Here the CDR3 reads CASSTRLQSSYNSPLHF. The CDR3 DNA reads as TGTGCCAGCAGTACACGACTCCAGAGCTCCTATAATTCACCCCTCCACTTT. The rearrangement joins TRBV27 to TRBJ1-6; D ambiguous. The CDR3 is made up of 17 amino acids. V lost 5 bases and J lost 0, with 14 bases in between. Germline assignment: CDR1 MNHEY and CDR2 SMNVEV (reference sequence).